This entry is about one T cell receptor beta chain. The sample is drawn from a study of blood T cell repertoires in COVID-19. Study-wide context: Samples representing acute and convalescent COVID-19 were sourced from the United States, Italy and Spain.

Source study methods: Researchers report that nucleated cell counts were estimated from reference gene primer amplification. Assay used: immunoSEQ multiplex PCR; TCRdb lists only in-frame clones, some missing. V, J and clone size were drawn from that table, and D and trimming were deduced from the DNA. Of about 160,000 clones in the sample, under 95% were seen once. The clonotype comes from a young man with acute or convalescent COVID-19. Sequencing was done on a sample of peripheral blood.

CDR3: CASSRDRNPYSNQPQHF. DNA for the CDR3: TGTGCCAGCAGCCGAGACAGGAACCCTTATAGCAATCAGCCCCAGCATTTT. The chain recombines TRBV7-8 with TRBJ1-5, with D perhaps matching TRBD1 (6 bases). From germline, CDR1 is SGHVS and CDR2 FQNEAQ. There are 17 residues in the CDR3. V dropped 5 bases and J dropped 0 bases, with 17 bases sitting between them.